A single sample is the source of the 16 T cell receptor beta chains below, sequenced in a study of cytomegalovirus exposure and HLA in healthy donors. Both 60 Vbeta primers and 13 Jbeta primers went into the PCR. Only in-frame clones appear in the TCRdb table, and some are missing; sequencing was by immunoSEQ multiplex PCR. The profile covers 150,000 to 200,000 clones, with 81% appearing a single time and 2.2% taken by the ten largest. What was sequenced was PBMCs. These receptors were taken from a woman aged 25 to 39 in good health and CMV-seronegative.

This clone showed up just once. The V gene is TRBV19, the J gene TRBJ1-1; D remains ambiguous. Trimming shortened V by 1 base and J by 5 bases, and 11 bases separated the two germline ends. CDR3 size: 14 residues. Germline CDR1 reads LNHDA; CDR2 reads SQIVND (reference sequence). CDR3 DNA: TGTGCCAGTAGTATAGGAAACAGCGGGACTGAAGCTTTCTTT. Translation gives CASSIGNSGTEAFF.

The chain uses TRBV2 and TRBJ2-1, with 8 positions matching TRBD2. Germline lookup yields CDR1 SNHLY and CDR2 FYNNEI. CDR3 size: 11 residues. V dropped 11 bases and J dropped 8; count of bases not matched to a gene: 5. CDR3 bases: TGTGCCTCCGGGAGGGGGTATGAGCAGTTCTTC. It encodes CASGRGYEQFF.

This chain links TRBV7-8 with TRBJ1-1; no clear D. Germline assignment: CDR1 SGHVS and CDR2 FQNEAQ. V was pared by 7 bases and J by 1 base, with 16 bases between. CDR3 length equals 15 residues. CDR3 in DNA: TGTGCCAGCACCTCCTATGGGAGGGAGAACACTGAAGCTTTCTTT. It is translated as CASTSYGRENTEAFF.

V is TRBV5-1 and J is TRBJ1-5; 7 bases fit TRBD1. The germline V gene has CDR1 SGHRS and CDR2 YFSETQ. V trimming: 0 bases; J trimming: 6 bases; junction bases outside the gene matches: 6. This CDR3 region has 15 residues. The CDR3 DNA is TGCGCCAGCAGCTTGGAGGGGTCAGGGGGTCAGCCCCAGCATTTT. It specifies CASSLEGSGGQPQHF.

The V call is TRBV4-3, the J call TRBJ2-5; 11 bases agree with TRBD2. CDR3 length equals 17 residues. Trimming took 3 bases from V and 5 from J; bases not matched to a gene: 11. Germline V gives CDR1 LGHNA, CDR2 YSLEER. CDR3 bases: TGCGCCAGCAGCCAGGGCGCTAGCGGGAGGCGCGGGGAGACCCAGTACTTC. Amino acids: CASSQGASGRRGETQYF.

The genes are TRBV5-6 and TRBJ1-1; no definite D call. The length of the CDR3 is 16 residues. Germline V gives CDR1 SGHDT, CDR2 YYEEEE. V was shortened by 5 bases and J by 4 bases, with 21 bases between the two germline ends. CDR3 nucleotide sequence: TGTGCCAGCAGACTACGGACCGTCCCGGCGGGCACTGAAGCTTTCTTT. Encoded protein: CASRLRTVPAGTEAFF.

V usage is TRBV10-1 and J usage is TRBJ2-3; possibly TRBD1 for D (6 bases). The CDR3 loop spans 14 amino acids. V lost 6 bases, J lost 6 bases, and 16 bases lay in between. CDR1 WNHNN and CDR2 SYGVQD come from the germline V gene (reference sequence). The CDR3 protein is CASSGPGTSDTQYF. CDR3 bases: TGCGCCAGCAGCGGCCCCGGGACATCGGATACGCAGTATTTT.

The chain has TRBV19 and TRBJ2-3, with 7 bases matching TRBD2. J lost 3 bases, V lost 4 bases, and 4 bases had no gene match. CDR1 LNHDA and CDR2 SQIVND come from the germline V gene (reference sequence). This CDR3 has 14 amino acids. The CDR3, as DNA: TGTGCCAGTAGTACTAGCGGAACTACAGATACGCAGTATTTT. Its translation: CASSTSGTTDTQYF.

This chain links TRBV14 with TRBJ1-5, with no clear D. V was clipped by 0 bases and J by 0 bases, with 21 bases between them. This CDR3 comprises 20 residues. Germline V lookup: CDR1 SGHDN, CDR2 FVKESK. CDR3 protein: CASSQDQRAPTFYSNQPQHF. The CDR3 DNA follows: TGTGCCAGCAGCCAAGATCAGCGGGCCCCCACCTTTTATAGCAATCAGCCCCAGCATTTT.

The V call is TRBV6-6, the J call TRBJ2-7, with 7 bases identical to TRBD1. V trimming: 0 bases; J trimming: 6 bases; junction bases outside the gene matches: 8. The germline V gene encodes CDR1 MNHNY and CDR2 SVGAGI (reference sequence). The CDR3 is 15 amino acids. The chain's CDR3 is CASSYSTGVVGEQYF. The DNA of the CDR3 is TGTGCCAGCAGTTACTCAACAGGGGTGGTGGGCGAGCAGTACTTC.

This clone was detected once. The chain combines TRBV15 with TRBJ1-1, with D possibly matching TRBD1 (5 bases). CDR3 length equals 16 residues. V was pared by 4 bases and J by 0 bases, with 15 bases between. Germline assignment: CDR1 LNHNV and CDR2 YYDKDF (reference sequence). CDR3 protein: CATSIARKGMNTEAFF. The CDR3, as DNA: TGTGCCACCAGCATCGCTCGTAAGGGGATGAACACTGAAGCTTTCTTT.

The chain recombines TRBV7-9 with TRBJ2-2; 12 bases align to TRBD2. CDR3 length: 15 residues. The junction had 4 bases not matched to a gene; V was cut back by 5 bases and J by 6 bases. Germline V CDR1 and CDR2: SEHNR, FQNEAQ (reference sequence). As DNA, the CDR3 is TGTGCCAGCAGCCCCCGGACTAGCGGGGCCGGGGAGCTGTTTTTT. As protein: CASSPRTSGAGELFF.

This clone showed up just a few times. V is TRBV6-5 and J is TRBJ2-3; a possible D gene is TRBD2 (7 bases). The CDR3 has 15 residues. Trimming removed 0 bases from V and 6 bases from J, with 13 bases in between. Looked up from germline, CDR1 is MNHEY and CDR2 is SVGAGI. CDR3 sequence (DNA): TGTGCCAGCAGTTACTCCGGCGGGGGCTATGATACGCAGTATTTT. It is translated as CASSYSGGGYDTQYF.

V gene TRBV6-1 combines with J gene TRBJ2-3; D uncertain. The CDR3 extends over 13 amino acids. Trimming left V 6 bases short and J 6 bases short, with 13 bases between. Per the germline V gene, CDR1 is MNHNS and CDR2 is SASEGT. The CDR3 spells CASRETGGDTQYF. CDR3 DNA: TGTGCCAGCAGGGAGACGGGTGGTGATACGCAGTATTTT.

V usage is TRBV19 and J usage is TRBJ2-1, with D possibly being TRBD1 (5 bases). This CDR3 spans 15 amino acids. Germline CDR1 LNHDA, CDR2 SQIVND (reference sequence). The germline V and J ends were trimmed by 4 bases and 2 bases, with 12 bases remaining between them. CDR3 amino acids: CASSNTGFPYNEQFF. DNA of the CDR3: TGTGCCAGTAGTAATACAGGATTTCCCTACAATGAGCAGTTCTTC.

V is TRBV29-1 and J is TRBJ2-1; a weak D match, TRBD2 (6 bases). Germline V lookup: CDR1 SQVTM, CDR2 ANQGSEA. The CDR3 covers 12 residues. V lost 2 bases to trimming and J lost 10 bases, with 12 bases between them. CDR3 nucleotide sequence: TGCAGCGTTGAACCAGCGGGCACAGAGCAGTTCTTC. Translating it yields CSVEPAGTEQFF.